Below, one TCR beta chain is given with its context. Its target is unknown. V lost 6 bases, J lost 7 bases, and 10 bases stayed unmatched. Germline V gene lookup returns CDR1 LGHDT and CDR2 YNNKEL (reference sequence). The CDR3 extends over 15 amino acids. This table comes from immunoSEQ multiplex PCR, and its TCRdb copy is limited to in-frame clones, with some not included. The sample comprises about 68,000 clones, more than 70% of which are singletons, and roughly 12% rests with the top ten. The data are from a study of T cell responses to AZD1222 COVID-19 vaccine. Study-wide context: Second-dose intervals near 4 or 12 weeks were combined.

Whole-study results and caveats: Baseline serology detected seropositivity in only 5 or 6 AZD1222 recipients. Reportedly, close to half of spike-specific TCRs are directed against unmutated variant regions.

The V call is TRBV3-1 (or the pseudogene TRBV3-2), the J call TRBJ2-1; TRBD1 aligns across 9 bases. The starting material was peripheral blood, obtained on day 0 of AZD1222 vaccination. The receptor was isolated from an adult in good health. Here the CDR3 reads CASSPPGQGVNEQFF. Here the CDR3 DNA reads TGTGCCAGCAGTCCTCCGGGACAGGGTGTTAATGAGCAGTTCTTC.